The present TCR beta chain was sequenced within a study of CD8+CD57+ T cells in acquired aplastic anemia. Study information: DNA recovered from sorted CD4+ and CD8+ cells had a mean of about 3 ug.

TCR beta VDJ combinations and CDR3 sequences were profiled from genomic DNA. In TCRdb, the reads were re-called with MiXCR into one record per CDR3 protein. This sample has roughly 170,000 distinct CDR3 sequences, with about 50% found just once. The CDR3 is made up of 15 amino acids. Germline trimming cut 5 bases from V and 8 bases from J; bases unmatched to any gene: 6. CD8+CD57+ cell expansion, shown by flow cytometry, had occurred in the patients selected for sequencing. Blood sampling was performed on the patients, and none of them had received therapy by then. At least ten counts were recorded for this clonotype.

This TCR came from a human donor with aplastic anemia. The chain links TRBV12-3 or TRBV12-4 to TRBJ2-2; 12 nucleotides align to TRBD2. The sequenced sample consisted of sorted CD4+, CD8+, or CD8+CD57+ T cells (not recorded which) from PBMCs. The CDR3 spells CASSRTSGDGGELFF. The CDR3 DNA follows: TGTGCCAGCAGTAGGACTAGCGGGGACGGTGGGGAGCTGTTTTTT.